The rows below give T cell receptor beta chains drawn from one sample of a study of OX40 agonist ivuxolimab in advanced cancers. Sequencing used immunoSEQ multiplex PCR; TCRdb keeps in-frame clones, though not all of them. Here the sample spans about 63,000 clones, approximately 90% being singletons. This specimen consisted of CD4+ or CD8+ T cells sorted from blood, obtained in a trial of the OX40 agonist ivuxolimab. The receptor source for this set is an adult with an advanced solid tumor such as melanoma, head and neck, liver or kidney cancer. Both conserved end residues are part of each CDR3. D genes are given only for firm matches. Clone size, where shown, is once, few, many, or a class for clones that have expanded.

D: TRBD2
size: -
J: TRBJ2-1
V: TRBV6-1
DNA: TGTGCCAGCAATAGAGGTTGGCGGGGGGGTTTGGAGCAGTTCTTC
CDR3: CASNRGWRGGLEQFF

D: TRBD1
size: -
J: TRBJ2-7
V: TRBV6-6
DNA: TGTGCCAGCAGAGTCCAACGGACAGGGGACAACGAGCAGTACTTC
CDR3: CASRVQRTGDNEQYF

D: -
size: once
J: TRBJ2-5
V: TRBV9
DNA: TGTGCCAGCAGCGGCGGGACAATTCTGGGAAAGACCCAGTACTTC
CDR3: CASSGGTILGKTQYF

D: TRBD1
size: -
J: TRBJ2-2
V: TRBV5-1
DNA: TGCGCCAGCAGCTTGGGGGCCCGGACAGGGCGCACCGGGGAGCTGTTTTTT
CDR3: CASSLGARTGRTGELFF

D: -
size: -
J: TRBJ2-6
V: TRBV7-9
DNA: TGTGCCAGCAGTCCGGGACTTTGGGTCTGGGCCAACGTCCTGACTTTC
CDR3: CASSPGLWVWANVLTF

D: TRBD2
size: -
J: TRBJ2-7
V: TRBV6-1
DNA: TGTGCCAGCAGTGAGGGGGGGGGTCCCTACGAGCAGTACTTC
CDR3: CASSEGGGPYEQYF

D: -
size: -
J: TRBJ2-5
V: TRBV29-1
DNA: TGCAGCGTCCGGCGGGTCTTGTACCAAGAGACCCAGTACTTC
CDR3: CSVRRVLYQETQYF

D: -
size: -
J: TRBJ2-4
V: TRBV5-4
DNA: TGTGCCAGCAGCTTGGATGGGCCTGGGGGGTTCGTCAAAAACATTCAGTACTTC
CDR3: CASSLDGPGGFVKNIQYF

D: TRBD1
size: -
J: TRBJ1-5
V: TRBV5-4
DNA: TGTGCCAGCAGCTTGGGGACAGGGGAGGATCAGCCCCAGCATTTT
CDR3: CASSLGTGEDQPQHF

D: -
size: -
J: TRBJ1-4
V: TRBV7-6
DNA: TGTGCCAGCAGCTCCTGGGGTGGTGAAAAACTGTTTTTT
CDR3: CASSSWGGEKLFF

D: TRBD1
size: -
J: TRBJ2-3
V: TRBV5-1
DNA: TGCGCCAGCAGCTGGGGACAGCTCACAGATACGCAGTATTTT
CDR3: CASSWGQLTDTQYF

D: -
size: few
J: TRBJ2-4
V: TRBV4-1
DNA: TGCGCCAGCAGCCAAGCCCTACTAAGGACGACGAGTATTCAGTACTTC
CDR3: CASSQALLRTTSIQYF

D: TRBD1
size: -
J: TRBJ2-7
V: TRBV6-5
DNA: TGTGCCAGCATTGCCGACAGGGTGGCCCTCTACGAGCAGTACTTC
CDR3: CASIADRVALYEQYF

D: -
size: -
J: TRBJ2-7
V: TRBV15
DNA: TGTGCCACCAGCAGAGATCGGGTTCCAGCCTACGAGCAGTACTTC
CDR3: CATSRDRVPAYEQYF

D: TRBD2
size: -
J: TRBJ2-2
V: TRBV5-1
DNA: TGCGCCAGCAGCCCACTGGGGACTAGCGGGGGGTCGAACACCGGGGAGCTGTTTTTT
CDR3: CASSPLGTSGGSNTGELFF

D: TRBD2
size: -
J: TRBJ2-3
V: TRBV19
DNA: TGTGCCAGTAGTATTCAACTAGCGGGAGCCGGAGATACGCAGTATTTT
CDR3: CASSIQLAGAGDTQYF

D: -
size: -
J: TRBJ2-7
V: TRBV19
DNA: TGTGCCAGTTCAGGGGCCTACGAGCAGTACTTC
CDR3: CASSGAYEQYF

D: TRBD2
size: -
J: TRBJ2-3
V: TRBV6-1
DNA: TGTGCCAGCAGTCCTGCGGGGGGGGCAGATACGCAGTATTTT
CDR3: CASSPAGGADTQYF

D: TRBD1
size: -
J: TRBJ2-7
V: TRBV11-2
DNA: TGTGCCAGCAGCTTTTTGCCAGGGGGCTACGAGCAGTACTTC
CDR3: CASSFLPGGYEQYF

D: -
size: -
J: TRBJ2-1
V: TRBV19
DNA: TGTGCCAGTAGTCTCTTGACTAGCAATGAGCAGTTCTTC
CDR3: CASSLLTSNEQFF

D: TRBD2
size: once
J: TRBJ2-7
V: TRBV29-1
DNA: TGCAGCGTGGGGACTAGCGGACCCCAGTACTTC
CDR3: CSVGTSGPQYF

D: -
size: few
J: TRBJ1-6
V: TRBV6-5
DNA: TGTGCCAGCAGTTACTCGGGCAGGGGCCCTCTGCCCCTCCACTTT
CDR3: CASSYSGRGPLPLHF

D: -
size: -
J: TRBJ1-2
V: TRBV5-6
DNA: TGTGCCAGCAGCCCGGACGGGACAAGGGGTAACTATGGCTACACCTTC
CDR3: CASSPDGTRGNYGYTF

D: TRBD1
size: -
J: TRBJ1-2
V: TRBV28
DNA: TGTGCCAGCAGTTTAGGGGACAGGGGCTTCTATGGCTACACCTTC
CDR3: CASSLGDRGFYGYTF

D: TRBD2
size: -
J: TRBJ2-7
V: TRBV19
DNA: TGTGCCAGTAGTTTAAGGACTAGCGGGAGAAAATACGAGCAGTACTTC
CDR3: CASSLRTSGRKYEQYF

D: -
size: -
J: TRBJ2-7
V: TRBV6-1
DNA: TGTGCCAGCAGTGAAGACTGGGGGCCCTACGAGCAGTACTTC
CDR3: CASSEDWGPYEQYF

D: -
size: -
J: TRBJ2-3
V: TRBV7-2
DNA: TGTGCCAGCAGCCAAGGGGGGCCGCAGTATTTT
CDR3: CASSQGGPQYF

D: -
size: once
J: TRBJ2-7
V: TRBV5-6
DNA: TGTGCCAGCAGCTCTACAGGGACCCTCTCCTACGAGCAGTACTTC
CDR3: CASSSTGTLSYEQYF

D: -
size: -
J: TRBJ2-3
V: TRBV5-6
DNA: TGTGCCAGCAGCTTGCTATTGGGCCCCCGACGGACGGATACGCAGTATTTT
CDR3: CASSLLLGPRRTDTQYF

D: -
size: -
J: TRBJ2-1
V: TRBV6-1
DNA: TGTGCCATCGCCCCGGACTACAATGAGCAGTTCTTC
CDR3: CAIAPDYNEQFF

D: -
size: -
J: TRBJ2-7
V: TRBV29-1
DNA: TGCAGCGTTCAACTGACAGACTACGAGCAGTACTTC
CDR3: CSVQLTDYEQYF

D: -
size: -
J: TRBJ2-1
V: TRBV27
DNA: TGTGCCAGCAGTTTAAAGCGCGTTAGCGGTCCCTACAATGAGCAGTTCTTC
CDR3: CASSLKRVSGPYNEQFF

D: -
size: once
J: TRBJ2-3
V: TRBV10-2
DNA: TGCGCCAGCAGTGCGGGGCGAGGGCCAGATACGCAGTATTTT
CDR3: CASSAGRGPDTQYF

D: TRBD2
size: -
J: TRBJ2-2
V: TRBV7-2
DNA: TGTGCCAGCAGCTTAGAACTAGCGGGAGGCCCCTACACCGGGGAGCTGTTTTTT
CDR3: CASSLELAGGPYTGELFF

D: -
size: -
J: TRBJ1-3
V: TRBV7-9
DNA: TGTGCCAGCATTCCCTTTGGGGGCACTGTTTCTGTGGAAAACACCATATATTTT
CDR3: CASIPFGGTVSVENTIYF

D: -
size: once
J: TRBJ1-2
V: TRBV2
DNA: TGTGCCAGCATCATCGATAGGAATAACTATGGCTACACCTTC
CDR3: CASIIDRNNYGYTF

D: -
size: -
J: TRBJ2-3
V: TRBV7-3
DNA: TGTGCCAGCAGTCCGACTTCAGGGATCGGAGATACGCAGTATTTT
CDR3: CASSPTSGIGDTQYF

D: -
size: -
J: TRBJ1-5
V: TRBV25-1
DNA: TGTGCCAGCAGTGAAACCGACGATCAGCCCCAGCATTTT
CDR3: CASSETDDQPQHF

D: -
size: -
J: TRBJ1-3
V: TRBV9
DNA: TGTGCCAGCAGCGTAGAAGCAGGAATCAAACTGAGCTCTGGAAACACCATATATTTT
CDR3: CASSVEAGIKLSSGNTIYF

D: TRBD1
size: -
J: TRBJ2-7
V: TRBV9
DNA: TGTGCCAGCAGCGTGCTGGGACAGCAAGAACAGTACTTC
CDR3: CASSVLGQQEQYF

D: -
size: -
J: TRBJ2-7
V: TRBV13
DNA: TGTGCCAGCAGCCCCCAGGGATCCAACGAGCAGTACTTC
CDR3: CASSPQGSNEQYF

D: -
size: -
J: TRBJ2-7
V: TRBV27
DNA: TGTGCCAGCAGTTTTTGGGCGGGGTCTCTCGAGCAGTACTTC
CDR3: CASSFWAGSLEQYF

D: -
size: once
J: TRBJ1-6
V: TRBV6-5
DNA: TGTGCCAGCAGTTACCGGACAAGGGAGACCCTCCACTTT
CDR3: CASSYRTRETLHF

D: -
size: -
J: TRBJ2-1
V: TRBV28
DNA: TGTGCCAGCAGGTTCGACTCCTACAATGAGCAGTTCTTC
CDR3: CASRFDSYNEQFF

D: TRBD1
size: -
J: TRBJ1-4
V: TRBV5-1
DNA: TGCGCCAGCACCCCCTCGACAGGGAATGAAAAACTGTTTTTT
CDR3: CASTPSTGNEKLFF

D: TRBD2
size: -
J: TRBJ2-1
V: TRBV5-1
DNA: TGCGCCAGCAGCTTGGACCAACGACAGCGGGGGGGCCGCAATGAGCAGTTCTTC
CDR3: CASSLDQRQRGGRNEQFF

D: -
size: -
J: TRBJ2-3
V: TRBV5-4
DNA: TGTGCCAGCAGTCAACAGGGCGCTACAGATACGCAGTATTTT
CDR3: CASSQQGATDTQYF

D: -
size: -
J: TRBJ1-5
V: TRBV4-2
DNA: TGTGCCAGCAGCCAAGTGAAGGAGGACGGTCAGCCCCAGCATTTT
CDR3: CASSQVKEDGQPQHF

D: -
size: -
J: TRBJ1-4
V: TRBV10-3
DNA: TGTGCCATCAGTGAGTCGGTGGGGTCTAATGAAAAACTGTTTTTT
CDR3: CAISESVGSNEKLFF

D: -
size: few
J: TRBJ2-3
V: TRBV28
DNA: TGTGCCAGCAGTTCCCCTAGCACAGATACGCAGTATTTT
CDR3: CASSSPSTDTQYF

D: -
size: -
J: TRBJ2-2
V: TRBV6-1
DNA: TGTGCCAGCAGGCCCTTGAGGGGGTTCACCGGGGAGCTGTTTTTT
CDR3: CASRPLRGFTGELFF